The rows below give T cell receptor beta chains drawn from one sample of a study of shared clonotypes between healthy human individuals. Sequencing was performed with immunoSEQ multiplex PCR; in TCRdb, only in-frame clones are kept and a portion is missing. The sample lists under 150,000 clones; about 70% were seen once. The sequencing input was memory CD8+ T cells sorted from blood. These receptors were taken from a woman aged 30 to 39 in good health. Each CDR3 is given with its conserved first and last residue. D genes are given only for firm matches. The size of a clone is reported for some rows only, either as once, few or many, or as a class for expanded clones.

v_gene: TRBV5-6
d_gene: -
abundance: few
j_gene: TRBJ1-2
CDR3aa: CASSPRSYYGYTF
CDR3nt: TGTGCCAGCAGCCCCCGGTCCTACTATGGCTACACCTTC

v_gene: TRBV19
d_gene: -
abundance: -
j_gene: TRBJ2-7
CDR3aa: CASSIAGEDYEQYF
CDR3nt: TGTGCCAGTAGTATAGCGGGAGAGGACTACGAGCAGTACTTC

v_gene: TRBV7-9
d_gene: TRBD1
abundance: many
j_gene: TRBJ2-1
CDR3aa: CASRRDSDNEQFF
CDR3nt: TGTGCCAGCAGGAGGGACAGTGACAATGAGCAGTTCTTC

v_gene: TRBV5-1
d_gene: TRBD2
abundance: -
j_gene: TRBJ2-1
CDR3aa: CASSPEGLAGFYNEQFF
CDR3nt: TGCGCCAGCAGCCCGGAAGGACTAGCGGGCTTCTACAATGAGCAGTTCTTC

v_gene: TRBV7-9
d_gene: TRBD2
abundance: -
j_gene: TRBJ2-3
CDR3aa: CASRRGLVVGIDTQYF
CDR3nt: TGTGCCAGCAGGCGGGGACTAGTAGTAGGTATTGATACGCAGTATTTT

v_gene: TRBV5-1
d_gene: TRBD1
abundance: few
j_gene: TRBJ2-5
CDR3aa: CASSLSTGGAYQETQYF
CDR3nt: TGCGCCAGCAGCTTGTCCACAGGGGGCGCTTACCAAGAGACCCAGTACTTC

v_gene: TRBV23-1
d_gene: TRBD1
abundance: -
j_gene: TRBJ1-1
CDR3aa: CASSPTRTGSAFF
CDR3nt: TGCGCCAGCAGTCCTACTCGGACAGGTTCGGCTTTCTTT

v_gene: TRBV18
d_gene: -
abundance: -
j_gene: TRBJ2-7
CDR3aa: CASSPPILPGLMSWHEQYF
CDR3nt: TGTGCCAGCTCACCACCAATTCTGCCCGGACTGATGTCCTGGCACGAGCAGTACTTC

v_gene: TRBV10-3
d_gene: TRBD1
abundance: few
j_gene: TRBJ1-4
CDR3aa: CAISESAGTGSEKLFF
CDR3nt: TGTGCCATCAGTGAGTCGGCCGGGACAGGGAGTGAAAAACTGTTTTTT

v_gene: TRBV4-2
d_gene: TRBD2
abundance: -
j_gene: TRBJ2-6
CDR3aa: CASSLEVAGVPSGANVLTF
CDR3nt: TGTGCCAGCAGCTTGGAGGTAGCGGGAGTCCCCTCTGGGGCCAACGTCCTGACTTTC

v_gene: TRBV25-1
d_gene: TRBD1
abundance: -
j_gene: TRBJ2-7
CDR3aa: CASSKQGLGYEQYF
CDR3nt: TGTGCCAGCAGTAAACAGGGGCTGGGCTACGAGCAGTACTTC

v_gene: TRBV4-1
d_gene: -
abundance: -
j_gene: TRBJ2-7
CDR3aa: CASSQATLSPYYEQYF
CDR3nt: TGCGCCAGCAGCCAAGCCACCCTGAGCCCGTACTACGAGCAGTACTTC

v_gene: TRBV11-1
d_gene: TRBD1
abundance: once
j_gene: TRBJ2-1
CDR3aa: CASSSPLRQGRDNEQFF
CDR3nt: TGTGCCAGCAGCTCGCCTCTCCGACAGGGTCGGGACAATGAGCAGTTCTTC

v_gene: TRBV2
d_gene: -
abundance: few
j_gene: TRBJ1-4
CDR3aa: CASSSQDGARKLFF
CDR3nt: TGTGCCAGCAGCAGTCAGGACGGCGCTAGGAAACTGTTTTTT

v_gene: TRBV28
d_gene: -
abundance: -
j_gene: TRBJ2-7
CDR3aa: CASSSGAFYEQYF
CDR3nt: TGTGCCAGCAGTTCCGGGGCCTTCTACGAGCAGTACTTC

v_gene: TRBV4-2
d_gene: TRBD2
abundance: many
j_gene: TRBJ2-2
CDR3aa: CASSQEASGTGELFF
CDR3nt: TGTGCCAGCAGCCAAGAGGCTAGCGGCACCGGGGAGCTGTTTTTT

v_gene: TRBV7-8
d_gene: -
abundance: many
j_gene: TRBJ2-1
CDR3aa: CASSLGQPYNEQFF
CDR3nt: TGTGCCAGCAGCTTAGGGCAGCCCTACAATGAGCAGTTCTTC

v_gene: TRBV7-6
d_gene: TRBD1
abundance: -
j_gene: TRBJ2-7
CDR3aa: CASSLTPPWGQVANEQYF
CDR3nt: TGTGCCAGCAGCTTAACCCCCCCGTGGGGACAGGTCGCCAACGAGCAGTACTTC

v_gene: TRBV6-5
d_gene: -
abundance: -
j_gene: TRBJ2-7
CDR3aa: CASSLVPTGIYEQYF
CDR3nt: TGTGCCAGCAGTCTAGTACCTACAGGGATCTACGAGCAGTACTTC

v_gene: TRBV28
d_gene: -
abundance: -
j_gene: TRBJ2-7
CDR3aa: CASSPLTDSTTYEQYF
CDR3nt: TGTGCCAGCAGCCCACTAACGGACAGCACAACCTACGAGCAGTACTTC

v_gene: TRBV4-1
d_gene: -
abundance: -
j_gene: TRBJ1-6
CDR3aa: CASSQVKGSGAPLHF
CDR3nt: TGCGCCAGCAGCCAAGTCAAGGGGTCAGGCGCACCCCTCCACTTT

v_gene: TRBV28
d_gene: -
abundance: -
j_gene: TRBJ2-7
CDR3aa: CASKTVRRGAYEQYF
CDR3nt: TGTGCCAGCAAGACCGTGCGGAGGGGGGCCTACGAGCAGTACTTC

v_gene: TRBV2
d_gene: TRBD1
abundance: -
j_gene: TRBJ1-2
CDR3aa: CASSSQGARGYTF
CDR3nt: TGTGCCAGCAGTAGTCAGGGGGCTAGGGGCTACACCTTC